The 15 T cell receptor beta chains below were found in one sample sequenced in a study of radiation and T cells in renal cell carcinoma. Profiling relied on immunoSEQ multiplex PCR, and the TCRdb table lists in-frame clones only, not all of them. The repertoire holds about 58,000 clones, with 70% to 80% as singletons. Time point of the sample: blood 2 weeks post-SBRT. The treatment: 15 Gy SBRT to primary tumor, nephrectomy 4 weeks later. The sequenced sample was blood, obtained from a patient whose treatment included radiotherapy and nephrectomy. The receptors were gathered from a man aged 55 to 70 with renal cell carcinoma.

The chain couples TRBV7-9 to TRBJ1-2; D not certain. This CDR3 spans 12 amino acids. Trimming removed 5 bases from V and 3 bases from J, with 7 bases in between. CDR1 is SEHNR, CDR2 FQNEAQ, per germline (reference sequence). In DNA, the CDR3 is TGTGCCAGCAGCCCTGGCGACTATGGCTACACCTTC. Protein: CASSPGDYGYTF.

The chain links TRBV5-6 to TRBJ2-7; 9 bases fit TRBD1. Germline V gene sequence: CDR1 SGHDT, CDR2 YYEEEE. The CDR3 runs 16 residues. Trimming cost V 5 bases and J 4 bases; bases outside gene matches: 13. The CDR3 DNA reads TGTGCCAGCAGTCCCCTAAGAGGGACAGGGCGTTACGAGCAGTACTTC. Translating gives CASSPLRGTGRYEQYF. Full variable domain (remainder filled in from reference TRBV5-6 and TRBJ2-7): DAGVTQSPTHLIKTRGQQVTLRCSPKSGHDTVSWYQQALGQGPQFIFQYYEEEERQRGNFPDRFSGHQFPNYSSELNVNALLLGDSALYLCASSPLRGTGRYEQYFGPGTRLTVT.

This chain joins TRBV30 and TRBJ1-1; D gene uncertain. CDR1 is GTSNPN and CDR2 is SVGIG in the germline V gene (reference sequence). CDR3 length: 15 residues. Trimming pared 2 bases from V and 0 bases from J, leaving 13 bases between. The CDR3 reads CAWSPPGDMNTEAFF. CDR3 coding DNA: TGTGCCTGGAGTCCTCCTGGTGATATGAACACTGAAGCTTTCTTT.

This clone was counted a single time. The rearrangement uses TRBV9 and TRBJ1-5; D gene uncertain. CDR1 is SGDLS and CDR2 is YYNGEE in the germline V gene. Trimming took off 1 base at V and 7 bases at J, with 15 bases between the two ends. CDR3 size: 15 residues. The chain's CDR3 is CASSVTEGFGQPQHF. CDR3 in DNA: TGTGCCAGCAGCGTAACGGAGGGCTTCGGACAGCCCCAGCATTTT.

The V and J genes are TRBV21-1 and TRBJ2-7; TRBD1, as called in the table, went unchecked against the DNA. TRBV21-1 is reported as a pseudogene. The CDR3 spans 16 residues. The CDR3 sequence: CASSKEGRALSYEQYV. CDR3 coding DNA: TGTGCCAGCAGCAAAGAGGGCAGGGCGCTCTCCTACGAGCAGTACGTC.

The chain has TRBV27 and TRBJ1-2; possibly TRBD1 for D (5 bases). Deletions cut 5 bases from V and 3 bases from J, with 13 bases between. Germline values: CDR1 MNHEY, CDR2 SMNVEV (reference sequence). The CDR3 is made up of 14 amino acids. The CDR3 region is CASSRREAYYGYTF. CDR3 sequence (DNA): TGTGCCAGCAGTCGCAGGGAGGCCTACTATGGCTACACCTTC.

The chain combines TRBV4-2 with TRBJ1-2; D remains ambiguous. Germline assignment: CDR1 LGHNA and CDR2 YNFKEQ. V lost 4 bases, J lost 4 bases, and 10 bases lay in between. This CDR3 has 13 amino acids. CDR3 protein: CASSPDPAYGYTF. The CDR3 DNA sequence: TGTGCCAGCAGCCCTGACCCCGCCTATGGCTACACCTTC.

The V and J genes are TRBV12-5 and TRBJ1-5; possible D gene TRBD1, 6 bases. Trimming shortened V by 6 bases and J by 6 bases, and 12 bases separated the two germline ends. The V gene's germline CDR1 is LGHNT and CDR2 FRNRAP. This CDR3 is built from 13 residues. CDR3 nucleotide sequence: TGTGCTAGTGGAGCCGGGGGCCTTCAGCCCCAGCATTTT. Translating it yields CASGAGGLQPQHF. Combining the CDR3 with reference TRBV12-5 and TRBJ1-5 gives the whole variable domain DARVTQTPRHKVTEMGQEVTMRCQPILGHNTVFWYRQTMMQGLELLAYFRNRAPLDDSGMPKDRFSAEMPDATLATLKIQPSEPRDSAVYFCASGAGGLQPQHFGDGTRLSIL.

V usage is TRBV7-2 and J usage is TRBJ1-5; no clear D. This CDR3 has 13 amino acids. V was clipped by 2 bases and J by 1 base, with 3 bases between them. The germline V gene encodes CDR1 SGHTA and CDR2 FQGNSA. As DNA, the CDR3 is TGTGCCAGCAGCTTATGGAGCAATCAGCCCCAGCATTTT. This translates into CASSLWSNQPQHF. Combining the CDR3 with reference TRBV7-2 and TRBJ1-5 gives the whole variable domain GAGVSQSPSNKVTEKGKDVELRCDPISGHTALYWYRQSLGQGLEFLIYFQGNSAPDKSGLPSDRFSAERTGGSVSTLTIQRTQQEDSAVYLCASSLWSNQPQHFGDGTRLSIL.

This chain connects TRBV27 to TRBJ2-2, with D perhaps assigned TRBD1 or TRBD2 (5 bases each). This CDR3 comprises 16 residues. Germline V gene lookup returns CDR1 MNHEY and CDR2 SMNVEV (reference sequence). Trimming took off 2 bases at V and 0 bases at J, with 10 bases between the two ends. The chain's CDR3 is CASSLIGTPNTGELFF. DNA of the CDR3: TGTGCCAGCAGTTTAATCGGGACCCCGAACACCGGGGAGCTGTTTTTT.

This chain joins TRBV5-6 and TRBJ2-3; D is tentatively TRBD1 or TRBD2 (5 bases each). The germline gives CDR1 SGHDT, CDR2 YYEEEE. The CDR3 consists of 17 residues. Between the trimmed V and J ends, which lost 1 base and 0 bases, there was a span of 15 bases. The CDR3 reads CASSLIRDAVSTDTQYF. Here the CDR3 DNA reads TGTGCCAGCAGCTTGATTCGGGACGCGGTTAGCACAGATACGCAGTATTTT.

This clone was counted between two and nine times. The V and J genes are TRBV5-1 and TRBJ2-1, with TRBD2 identical over 14 bases. The CDR3 is made up of 16 amino acids. Germline V gives CDR1 SGHRS, CDR2 YFSETQ. With 4 bases clipped from V and 4 bases from J, the junction kept 4 bases outside the gene matches. The CDR3 loop is CASSRLAGGRYNEQFF. CDR3 bases: TGCGCCAGCAGCCGACTAGCGGGAGGGAGGTACAATGAGCAGTTCTTC. The complete variable domain, with remaining parts taken from reference TRBV5-1 and TRBJ2-1, reads KAGVTQTPRYLIKTRGQQVTLSCSPISGHRSVSWYQQTPGQGLQFLFEYFSETQRNKGNFPGRFSGRQFSNSRSEMNVSTLELGDSALYLCASSRLAGGRYNEQFFGPGTRLTVL.

The chain links TRBV7-2 to TRBJ1-1; D is unresolved. Per the germline V gene, CDR1 is SGHTA and CDR2 is FQGNSA. The CDR3 consists of 14 residues. V was cut by 4 bases and J by 1 base, with 10 bases left in between. CDR3 residues: CASSSMGSNTEAFF. DNA for the CDR3: TGTGCCAGCAGCTCCATGGGCTCGAACACTGAAGCTTTCTTT.

The gene calls are TRBV6-5 and TRBJ1-2, with a weak D call TRBD1 (5 bases). CDR1 and CDR2 from the germline V gene are MNHEY and SVGAGI. V lost 2 bases, J lost 3 bases, and 13 bases lay in between. The CDR3 contains 15 residues. This CDR3 is CASSYQPGTHYGYTF. DNA of the CDR3: TGTGCCAGCAGTTACCAGCCCGGGACCCACTATGGCTACACCTTC.

V usage is TRBV29-1 and J usage is TRBJ2-5, with 10 positions matching TRBD2. Germline V lookup: CDR1 SQVTM, CDR2 ANQGSEA. Trimming cost V 8 bases and J 3 bases; bases outside gene matches: 6. This CDR3 spans 13 amino acids. In DNA, the CDR3 is TGCAGCCTACGAGCGGGGGGGAAAGAGACCCAGTACTTC. Protein: CSLRAGGKETQYF.